The source of this T cell receptor (beta chain) is a study of response to subunit inactivated influenza vaccine. Study-level results: The study's authors posited that every seasonal influenza vaccination enlists few new T cells.

MiXCR was run by TCRdb on the RT-PCR reads, yielding one entry per CDR3 protein. The sample has hundreds of thousands of distinct CDR3 sequences; about 17% are singletons. A note on this clonotype: Antigen specificity is unknown.

The ends lost 1 base at V and 7 bases at J; junction bases unmatched: 8. Germline V gene sequence: CDR1 LGHNA, CDR2 YSLEER. The CDR3 is made up of 16 amino acids. This chain uses TRBV4-3 with TRBJ2-2, with TRBD1 identical over 8 bases. This TCR was sampled from a man aged 50-75 years who received an inactivated influenza vaccine. The source was CD4+ T cells sorted from PBMCs, collected around 25 months after vaccination. This chain's CDR3 is CASSQGGQVRGGELFF. The CDR3 DNA follows: TGCGCCAGCAGCCAAGGGGGACAGGTCCGTGGCGGGGAGCTGTTTTTT.